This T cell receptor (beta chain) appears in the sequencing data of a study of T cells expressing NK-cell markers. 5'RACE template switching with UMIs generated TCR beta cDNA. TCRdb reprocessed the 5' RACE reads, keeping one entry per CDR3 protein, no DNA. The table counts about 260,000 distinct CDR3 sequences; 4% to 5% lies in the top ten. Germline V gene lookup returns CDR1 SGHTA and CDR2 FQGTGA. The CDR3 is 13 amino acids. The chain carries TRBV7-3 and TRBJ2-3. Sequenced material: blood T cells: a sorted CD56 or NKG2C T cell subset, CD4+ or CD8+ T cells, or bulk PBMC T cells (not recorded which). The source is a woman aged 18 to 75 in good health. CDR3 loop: CASSLGPTNTQYF.